The 19 T cell receptor beta chains below all came from one sample that was sequenced in a study of blood T cell dynamics during melanoma immunotherapy. Time point noted: pre-treatment baseline. Sequencing was performed with immunoSEQ multiplex PCR; in TCRdb, only in-frame clones are kept and a portion is missing. The sample shows 250 or so clones, 70% to 85% of them seen only once. The sample consisted of naive CD8+ T cells from blood, taken from a patient treated with checkpoint blockade. The receptors stem from a human donor with melanoma.

This clone turned up a few times. This rearrangement joins TRBV29-1 to TRBJ2-7, with D perhaps given as TRBD1 or TRBD2 (6 bases each). V lost 7 bases to trimming and J lost 0 bases, with 13 bases between them. The CDR3 extends over 13 amino acids. Germline lookup yields CDR1 SQVTM and CDR2 ANQGSEA. CDR3 DNA sequence: TGCAGCGCCTCCGGGGGCCTCTCCTACGAGCAGTACTTC. Translation: CSASGGLSYEQYF.

J is TRBJ2-7 and V is TRBV29-1, with a possible D match to TRBD2 (7 bases). The CDR3 spans 13 residues. The germline CDR1 and CDR2 sequences are SQVTM and ANQGSEA. V lost 4 bases and J lost 2, with 12 bases in between. The DNA of the CDR3 is TGCAGCGTTGGGGGGGGCACTACCTACGAGCAGTACTTC. This translates into CSVGGGTTYEQYF.

The chain carries TRBV11-2 and TRBJ2-3, with D possibly TRBD2 on 6 matching bases. The CDR3 sequence is 19 residues long. V dropped 5 bases and J dropped 4 bases, with 28 bases sitting between them. Germline lookup yields CDR1 SGHAT and CDR2 FQNNGV. The CDR3 nucleotides are TGTGCCAGCAGCCCCGGGGGAGCGGTTAGCTCCGGCGGGCCAGATACGCAGTATTTT. Encoded protein: CASSPGGAVSSGGPDTQYF.

The rearrangement joins TRBV10-3 to TRBJ2-5; 11 bases align to TRBD2. Unmatched junction bases numbered 7, after V lost 6 bases and J lost 1 base. The CDR3 contains 16 residues. CDR1 is ENHRY, CDR2 SYGVKD, per germline. This chain's CDR3 is CAISGGLAAGQETQYF. The CDR3 DNA is TGTGCCATCAGCGGGGGACTAGCGGCGGGCCAAGAGACCCAGTACTTC.

V gene TRBV9 combines with J gene TRBJ1-4; 11 positions agree with TRBD1. V was pared by 0 bases and J by 7 bases, with 11 bases of the junction left unmatched. The CDR3 has 18 amino acids. Germline CDR1 reads SGDLS; CDR2 reads YYNGEE. CDR3 residues: CASSVDGTGGDFLEKLFF. In nucleotides, the CDR3 is TGTGCCAGCAGCGTAGACGGGACAGGGGGTGACTTTCTTGAAAAACTGTTTTTT.

This chain links TRBV28 with TRBJ2-6, with D maybe TRBD2 (6 bases). The CDR3 spans 20 residues. Per the germline V gene, CDR1 is MDHEN and CDR2 is SYDVKM. V lost 5 bases and J 0 bases, leaving 23 bases between the germline ends. CDR3 sequence (DNA): TGTGCCAGCAGTCCGCCCGGGGGAAGTCGACCCGACTCTGGGGCCAACGTCCTGACTTTC. Its protein product is CASSPPGGSRPDSGANVLTF.

The J gene is TRBJ1-4, the V gene TRBV28; unclear D gene. This CDR3 has 13 residues. The germline V and J ends were trimmed by 1 base and 8 bases, with 8 bases remaining between them. CDR1 and CDR2 from the germline V gene are MDHEN and SYDVKM. The DNA of the CDR3 is TGTGCCAGCAGTTTATCGGGTATGGAAAAACTGTTTTTT. Its protein is CASSLSGMEKLFF.

The rearrangement joins TRBV28 to TRBJ1-1, with 9 bases matching TRBD1. The germline CDR1 and CDR2 sequences are MDHEN and SYDVKM. The CDR3 is 13 residues long. Trimming removed 5 bases from V and 4 bases from J; junction bases left unmatched: 2. In nucleotides, the CDR3 is TGTGCCAGCAGTACAGGGGGCGGCACTGAAGCTTTCTTT. Translation gives CASSTGGGTEAFF. Based on the CDR3 plus reference TRBV28 and TRBJ1-1, the full variable domain is DVKVTQSSRYLVKRTGEKVFLECVQDMDHENMFWYRQDPGLGLRLIYFSYDVKMKEKGDIPEGYSVSREKKERFSLILESASTNQTSMYLCASSTGGGTEAFFGQGTRLTVV.

This chain links TRBV4-1 with TRBJ1-6, with TRBD1 matching over 8 bases. From germline, CDR1 is MGHRA and CDR2 YSYEKL. V lost 1 base, J lost 5 bases, and 1 base stayed unmatched. The CDR3 is made up of 15 amino acids. The CDR3 here is CASSQGQGNNSPLHF. The CDR3 nucleotides read TGCGCCAGCAGCCAAGGACAGGGGAATAATTCACCCCTCCACTTT.

The chain is built from TRBV2 and TRBJ1-2; 9 positions agree with TRBD1. With V trimmed by 11 bases and J by 7 bases, 11 bases remained unmatched. This CDR3 contains 13 residues. The germline gives CDR1 SNHLY, CDR2 FYNNEI. This CDR3 is CAPLGTGTAGYTF. The CDR3 nucleotides read TGTGCCCCCCTGGGGACAGGGACGGCTGGCTACACCTTC. Looking up the rest from reference TRBV2 and TRBJ1-2 gives the full variable domain: EPEVTQTPSHQVTQMGQEVILRCVPISNHLYFYWYRQILGQKVEFLVSFYNNEISEKSEIFDDQFSVERPDGSNFTLKIRSTKLEDSAMYFCAPLGTGTAGYTFGSGTRLTVV.

This clone appeared once. The chain links TRBV15 to TRBJ1-3, with no clear D. V lost 0 bases to trimming and J lost 0 bases, with 6 bases between them. The CDR3 spans 15 residues. Per the germline V gene, CDR1 is LNHNV and CDR2 is YYDKDF (reference sequence). This CDR3 reads CATSRDRHSGNTIYF. For the CDR3, the DNA is TGTGCCACCAGCAGAGACAGACACTCTGGAAACACCATATATTTT.

DNA of the CDR3: TGCAGCGTTTTAGGCGGGGTGAGATACGAGCAGTACTTC. Translating gives CSVLGGVRYEQYF. The chain recombines TRBV29-1 with TRBJ2-7, with D possibly being TRBD2 (6 bases). The CDR3 spans 13 residues. The germline V gene has CDR1 SQVTM and CDR2 ANQGSEA. The V end lost 5 bases, the J end lost 4 bases, and 15 bases lay between the germline ends.

The chain joins TRBV6-1 to TRBJ2-5; D is possibly TRBD1 or TRBD2 (7 bases each). CDR3 length equals 16 residues. In germline, CDR1 is MNHNS, CDR2 SASEGT. V was trimmed by 3 bases and J by 5 bases, leaving 19 bases between them. CDR3 DNA: TGTGCCAGCAGTGAGGGATATAGACAGGGAGGGGAGACCCAGTACTTC. This encodes CASSEGYRQGGETQYF.

The chain has TRBV29-1 and TRBJ1-2; TRBD1 might be the D (5 bases). This CDR3 region has 13 residues. V shed 3 bases and J shed 2 bases, with 10 bases lying between them. From germline, CDR1 is SQVTM and CDR2 ANQGSEA. In DNA, the CDR3 is TGCAGCGTTGAGACCGGGACCAACTATGGCTACACCTTC. It yields the protein CSVETGTNYGYTF.

The table lists this clone with a few counts. The V call is TRBV7-2, the J call TRBJ2-6; no reliable D call. The ends were cut back, 5 bases at V and 5 bases at J, with 22 bases in the middle. The V gene's germline CDR1 is SGHTA and CDR2 FQGNSA. The CDR3 is 18 amino acids. The CDR3 DNA reads TGTGCCAGCAGCAGCACGTGGAGACGACAAAGTCGGGCCAACGTCCTGACTTTC. Its protein product is CASSSTWRRQSRANVLTF.

The chain links TRBV11-2 to TRBJ2-2; D possibly corresponds to TRBD2 (6 bases). Trimming cost V 3 bases and J 6 bases, with 14 bases left between them. CDR3 length: 15 amino acids. The V gene's germline CDR1 is SGHAT and CDR2 FQNNGV. The CDR3 region has the DNA TGTGCCAGCAGCTTGAGGGACTCGAAGTCCGGGGAGCTGTTTTTT. Amino acids: CASSLRDSKSGELFF.

V is TRBV14 and J is TRBJ2-7; 10 nucleotides line up with TRBD1. The CDR3 spans 15 residues. The trim removed 0 bases at V and 6 bases at J, leaving 5 bases unmatched. Germline CDR1 and CDR2: SGHDN and FVKESK. The chain's CDR3 is CASSQERDRGLEQYF. The CDR3, as DNA: TGTGCCAGCAGCCAAGAAAGAGACAGGGGGCTCGAGCAGTACTTC.

V is TRBV7-9 and J is TRBJ2-1; D is ambiguous. Trimming left V 5 bases short and J 9 bases short, with 20 bases between. Germline lookup yields CDR1 SEHNR and CDR2 FQNEAQ (reference sequence). CDR3 length: 15 amino acids. The CDR3 protein is CASSQSERALSEQFF. The CDR3 DNA is TGTGCCAGCAGCCAATCTGAGCGAGCTTTGTCTGAGCAGTTCTTC.

The V and J genes are TRBV5-1 and TRBJ2-5; D is possibly TRBD2 (6 bases). V gave up 0 bases and J gave up 5 bases, with 17 bases separating them. The CDR3 covers 16 residues. Germline V gene sequence: CDR1 SGHRS, CDR2 YFSETQ. For the CDR3, the DNA is TGCGCCAGCAGCTTGGGGATCCCGGGGGAGGTGGAGACCCAGTACTTC. Translation gives CASSLGIPGEVETQYF.